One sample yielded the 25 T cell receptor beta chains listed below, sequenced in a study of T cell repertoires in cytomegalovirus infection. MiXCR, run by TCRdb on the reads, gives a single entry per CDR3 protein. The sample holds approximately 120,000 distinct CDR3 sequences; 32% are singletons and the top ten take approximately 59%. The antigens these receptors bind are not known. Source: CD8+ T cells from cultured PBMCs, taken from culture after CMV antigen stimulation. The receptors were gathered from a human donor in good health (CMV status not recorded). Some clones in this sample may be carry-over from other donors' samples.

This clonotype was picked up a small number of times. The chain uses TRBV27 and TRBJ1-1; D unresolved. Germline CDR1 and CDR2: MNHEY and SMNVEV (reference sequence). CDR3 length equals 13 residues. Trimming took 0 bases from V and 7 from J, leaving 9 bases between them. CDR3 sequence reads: CASSLSSVSEAFF. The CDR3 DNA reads TGTGCCAGCAGTTTATCGAGTGTAAGTGAAGCTTTCTTT.

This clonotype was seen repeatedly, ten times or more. The CDR3 here is CASRISLGGHGYTF. The CDR3 DNA reads as TGTGCCAGCAGGATTTCTCTGGGAGGCCATGGCTACACCTTC. The rearrangement joins TRBV2 to TRBJ1-2; D not resolved. CDR1 and CDR2 (germline): SNHLY, FYNNEI. This CDR3 contains 14 residues. The V end lost 6 bases, the J end lost 6 bases, and 17 bases lay between the germline ends.

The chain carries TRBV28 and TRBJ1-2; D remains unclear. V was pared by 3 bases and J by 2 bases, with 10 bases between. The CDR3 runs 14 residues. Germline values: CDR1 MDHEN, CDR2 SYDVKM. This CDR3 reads CASSFAGVNYGYTF. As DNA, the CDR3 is TGTGCCAGCAGTTTTGCGGGAGTCAACTATGGCTACACCTTC.

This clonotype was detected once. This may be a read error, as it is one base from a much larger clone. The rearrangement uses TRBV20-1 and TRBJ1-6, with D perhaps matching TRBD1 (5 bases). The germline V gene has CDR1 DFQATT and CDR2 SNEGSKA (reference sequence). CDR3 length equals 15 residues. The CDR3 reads CSALLGTSYNSHLHF. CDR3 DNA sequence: TGCAGTGCCCTTTTAGGGACCTCCTATAATTCACACCTCCACTTT.

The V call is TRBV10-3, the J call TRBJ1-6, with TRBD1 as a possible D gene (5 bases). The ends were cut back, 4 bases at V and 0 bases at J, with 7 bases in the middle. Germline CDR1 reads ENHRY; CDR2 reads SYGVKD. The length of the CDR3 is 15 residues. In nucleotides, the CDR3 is TGTGCCATCAGTGGGGGGAGCTCCTATAATTCACCCCTCCACTTT. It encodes CAISGGSSYNSPLHF.

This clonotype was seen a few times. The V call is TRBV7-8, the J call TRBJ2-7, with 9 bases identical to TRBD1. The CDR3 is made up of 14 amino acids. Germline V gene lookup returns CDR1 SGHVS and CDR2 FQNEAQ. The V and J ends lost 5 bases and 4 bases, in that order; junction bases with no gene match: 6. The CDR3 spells CASSMDRGVYEQYF. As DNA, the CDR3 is TGTGCCAGCAGCATGGACAGGGGAGTTTACGAGCAGTACTTC.

The CDR3 protein is CASSDRSYEQYF. The CDR3 coding sequence is TGTGCCAGCAGTGACAGGTCTTACGAGCAGTACTTC. J is TRBJ2-7 and V is TRBV2, with unresolved D. The CDR3 sequence is 12 residues long. Germline V lookup: CDR1 SNHLY, CDR2 FYNNEI. Trimming removed 3 bases from V and 4 bases from J, with 7 bases in between.

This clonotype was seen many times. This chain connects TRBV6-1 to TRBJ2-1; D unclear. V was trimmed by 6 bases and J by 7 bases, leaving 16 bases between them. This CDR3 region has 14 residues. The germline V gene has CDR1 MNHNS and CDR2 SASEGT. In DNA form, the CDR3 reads TGTGCCAGCAGGCCACAAAGCCCACATAATGAGCAGTTCTTC. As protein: CASRPQSPHNEQFF.

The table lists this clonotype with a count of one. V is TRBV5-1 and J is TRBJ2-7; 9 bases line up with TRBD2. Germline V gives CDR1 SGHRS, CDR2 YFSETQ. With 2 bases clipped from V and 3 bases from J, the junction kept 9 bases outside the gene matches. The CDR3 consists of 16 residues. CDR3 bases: TGCGCCAGCAGCTTTAGCGGGGGCCGTTCGTACTACGAGCAGTACTTC. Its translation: CASSFSGGRSYYEQYF.

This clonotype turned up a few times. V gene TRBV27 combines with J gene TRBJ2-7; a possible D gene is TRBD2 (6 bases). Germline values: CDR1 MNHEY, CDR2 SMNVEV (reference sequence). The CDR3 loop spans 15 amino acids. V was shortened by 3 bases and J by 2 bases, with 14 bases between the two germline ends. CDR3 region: CASSLAGLGPYEQYF. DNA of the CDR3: TGTGCCAGCAGTTTGGCGGGGTTAGGTCCCTACGAGCAGTACTTC.

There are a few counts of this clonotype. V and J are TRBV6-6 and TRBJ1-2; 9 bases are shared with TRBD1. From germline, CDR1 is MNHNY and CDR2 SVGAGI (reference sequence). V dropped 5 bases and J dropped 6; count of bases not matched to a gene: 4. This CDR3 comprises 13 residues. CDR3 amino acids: CASSMGQGHGYTF. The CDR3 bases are TGTGCCAGCAGTATGGGACAGGGACATGGCTACACCTTC.

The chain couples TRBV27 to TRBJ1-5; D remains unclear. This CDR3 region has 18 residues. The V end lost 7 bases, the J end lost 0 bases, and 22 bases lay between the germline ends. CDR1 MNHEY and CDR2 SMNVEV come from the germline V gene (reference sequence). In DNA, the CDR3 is TGTGCCAGCAACTTGGTGACGGAAGGTGTGTCTAGCAATCAGCCCCAGCATTTT. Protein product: CASNLVTEGVSSNQPQHF.

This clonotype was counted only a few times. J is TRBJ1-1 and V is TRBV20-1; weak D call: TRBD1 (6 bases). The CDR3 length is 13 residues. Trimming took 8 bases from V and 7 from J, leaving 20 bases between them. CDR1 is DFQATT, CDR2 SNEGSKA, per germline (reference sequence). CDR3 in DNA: TGCAGTCCCGACCGGGACACGGACGTTGAAGCTTTCTTT. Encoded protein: CSPDRDTDVEAFF.

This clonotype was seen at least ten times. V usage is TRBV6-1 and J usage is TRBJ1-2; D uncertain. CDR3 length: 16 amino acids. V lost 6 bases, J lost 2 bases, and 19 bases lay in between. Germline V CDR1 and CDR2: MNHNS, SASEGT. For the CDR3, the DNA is TGTGCCAGCAGCAAAGTGGGCAGAGGATTAAACTATGGCTACACCTTC. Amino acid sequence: CASSKVGRGLNYGYTF.

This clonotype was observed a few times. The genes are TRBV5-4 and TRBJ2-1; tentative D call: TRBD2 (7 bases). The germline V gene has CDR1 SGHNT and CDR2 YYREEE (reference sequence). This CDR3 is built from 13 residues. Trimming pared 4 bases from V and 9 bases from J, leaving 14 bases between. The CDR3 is CASSLGGGTEQFF. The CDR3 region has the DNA TGTGCCAGCAGCCTGGGGGGGGGCACTGAGCAGTTCTTC.

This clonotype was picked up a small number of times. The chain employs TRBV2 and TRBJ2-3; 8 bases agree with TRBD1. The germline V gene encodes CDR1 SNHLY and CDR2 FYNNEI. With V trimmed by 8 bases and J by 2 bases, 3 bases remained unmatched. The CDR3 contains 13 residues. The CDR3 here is CASWDRLTDTQYF. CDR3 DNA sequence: TGTGCCAGCTGGGACAGGCTCACAGATACGCAGTATTTT.

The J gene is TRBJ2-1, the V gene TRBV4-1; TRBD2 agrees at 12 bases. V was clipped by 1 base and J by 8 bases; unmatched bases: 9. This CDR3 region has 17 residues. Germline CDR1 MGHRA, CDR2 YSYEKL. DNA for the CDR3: TGCGCCAGCAGCCAAGCCCTTCTAGCGGGGGGGCCATATGAGCAGTTCTTC. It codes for CASSQALLAGGPYEQFF.

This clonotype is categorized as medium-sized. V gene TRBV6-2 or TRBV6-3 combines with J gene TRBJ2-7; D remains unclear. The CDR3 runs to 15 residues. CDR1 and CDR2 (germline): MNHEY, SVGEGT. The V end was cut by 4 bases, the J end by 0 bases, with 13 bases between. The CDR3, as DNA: TGTGCCAGCAGTTCTTTCCTATCAAGCTCCTACGAGCAGTACTTC. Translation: CASSSFLSSSYEQYF.

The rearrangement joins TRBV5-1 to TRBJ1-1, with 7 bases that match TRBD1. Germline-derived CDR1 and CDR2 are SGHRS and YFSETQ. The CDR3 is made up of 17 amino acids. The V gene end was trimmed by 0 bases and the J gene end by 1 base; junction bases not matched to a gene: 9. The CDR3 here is CASSLGAGGSQNTEAFF. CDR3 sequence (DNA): TGCGCCAGCAGCTTGGGAGCAGGGGGTTCGCAGAACACTGAAGCTTTCTTT.

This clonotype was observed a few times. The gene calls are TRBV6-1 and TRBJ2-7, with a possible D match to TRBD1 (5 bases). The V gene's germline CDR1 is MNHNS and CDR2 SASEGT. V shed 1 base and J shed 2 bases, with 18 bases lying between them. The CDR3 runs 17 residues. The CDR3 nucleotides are TGTGCCAGCAGTGAAGGGCATATTGGGGCCCGAGCCTACGAGCAGTACTTC. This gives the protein CASSEGHIGARAYEQYF.

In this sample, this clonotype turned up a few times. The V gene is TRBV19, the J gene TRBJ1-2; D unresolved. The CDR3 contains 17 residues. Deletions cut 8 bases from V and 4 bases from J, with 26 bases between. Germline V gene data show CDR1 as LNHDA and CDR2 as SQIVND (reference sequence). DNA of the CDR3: TGTGCCAGTCATCTCCGGGAGACCTTCGGGAAAGGCTATGGCTACACCTTC. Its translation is CASHLRETFGKGYGYTF.

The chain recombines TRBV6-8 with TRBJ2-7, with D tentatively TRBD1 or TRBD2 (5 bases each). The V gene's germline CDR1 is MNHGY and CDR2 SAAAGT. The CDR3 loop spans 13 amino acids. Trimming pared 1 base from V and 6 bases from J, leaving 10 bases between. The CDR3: CASSYWVGGEQYF. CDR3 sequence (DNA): TGTGCCAGCAGTTACTGGGTTGGGGGCGAGCAGTACTTC.

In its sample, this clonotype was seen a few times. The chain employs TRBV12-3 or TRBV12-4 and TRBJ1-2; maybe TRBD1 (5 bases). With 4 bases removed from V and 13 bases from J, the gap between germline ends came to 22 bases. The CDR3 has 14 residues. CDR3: CASSSGTPLRRGTF. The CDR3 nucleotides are TGTGCCAGCAGTTCCGGGACCCCACTTAGGAGAGGCACCTTC.

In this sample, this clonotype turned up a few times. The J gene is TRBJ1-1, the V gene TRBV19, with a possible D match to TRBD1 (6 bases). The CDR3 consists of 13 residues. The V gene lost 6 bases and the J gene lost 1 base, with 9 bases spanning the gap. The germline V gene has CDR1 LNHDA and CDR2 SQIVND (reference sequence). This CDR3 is CASRWTANTEAFF. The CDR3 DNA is TGTGCCAGTAGGTGGACAGCGAACACTGAAGCTTTCTTT.

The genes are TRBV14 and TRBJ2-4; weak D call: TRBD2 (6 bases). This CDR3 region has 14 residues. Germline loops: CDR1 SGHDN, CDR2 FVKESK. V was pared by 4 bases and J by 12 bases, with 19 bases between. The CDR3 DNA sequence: TGTGCCAGCAGCCCCTATTATGCGGAGGGGCCTCAGTACTTC. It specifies CASSPYYAEGPQYF.